The 5 T cell receptor beta chains below were found in one sample sequenced in a study of PD-1 blockade in classical Hodgkin lymphoma. The table came from immunoSEQ multiplex PCR; TCRdb's copy has only in-frame clones and leaves some out. The data show some 53,000 clones, approximately 86% seen once. The time point: cycle 4 day 1 (C4D1), after less than seven weeks of nivolumab. Each patient's relapse followed autologous stem cell transplantation, and brentuximab vedotin exposure varied. Source: peripheral blood mononuclear cells (PBMCs), taken before the fourth cycle of nivolumab. The receptors were gathered from a human donor with classical Hodgkin lymphoma.

The CDR3 DNA is TGTGCCAGCTCACCACCAGAACAGGGCGCCATTCGGTTGAACACTGAAGCTTTCTTT. It encodes CASSPPEQGAIRLNTEAFF. The chain has TRBV18 and TRBJ1-1, with D possibly matching TRBD1 (6 bases). This CDR3 is 19 amino acids long. V lost 0 bases, J lost 0 bases, and 20 bases lay in between. Germline CDR1 is KGHSH and CDR2 is LQKENI. Full variable domain (remainder filled in from reference TRBV18 and TRBJ1-1): NAGVMQNPRHLVRRRGQEARLRCSPMKGHSHVYWYRQLPEEGLKFMVYLQKENIIDESGMPKERFSAEFPKEGPSILRIQQVVRGDSAAYFCASSPPEQGAIRLNTEAFFGQGTRLTVV.

The chain uses TRBV5-1 and TRBJ2-7; no firm D call. CDR3 length: 13 residues. Per germline, CDR1 SGHRS and CDR2 YFSETQ. Trimming took 5 bases from V and 2 from J, leaving 11 bases between them. The chain's CDR3 is CASRNPGPYEQYF. The CDR3 region has the DNA TGCGCCAGCAGGAATCCAGGTCCCTACGAGCAGTACTTC.

This chain joins TRBV7-8 and TRBJ2-3; tentative D call: TRBD1 (5 bases). Germline CDR1 and CDR2: SGHVS and FQNEAQ. Trimming took off 1 base at V and 4 bases at J, with 6 bases between the two ends. This CDR3 region has 13 residues. The CDR3 protein is CASSLGGADTQYF. The CDR3 DNA sequence: TGTGCCAGCAGCTTAGGGGGCGCAGATACGCAGTATTTT.

The J gene is TRBJ1-4, the V gene TRBV5-4; no definite D call. V lost 3 bases and J 2 bases, leaving 5 bases between the germline ends. CDR1 is SGHNT and CDR2 is YYREEE in the germline V gene (reference sequence). The length of the CDR3 is 13 residues. The CDR3 loop reads CASSSRTNEKLFF. CDR3 in DNA: TGTGCCAGCAGCTCCCGGACTAATGAAAAACTGTTTTTT.

The genes are TRBV6-9 and TRBJ2-7; D remains unclear. The V end lost 0 bases, the J end lost 0 bases, and 9 bases lay between the germline ends. From germline, CDR1 is MNHGY and CDR2 SVAAGI. The CDR3 loop spans 15 amino acids. The chain's CDR3 is CASSYSNPSSYEQYF. CDR3 in DNA: TGTGCCAGCAGTTATTCTAACCCCAGCTCCTACGAGCAGTACTTC.